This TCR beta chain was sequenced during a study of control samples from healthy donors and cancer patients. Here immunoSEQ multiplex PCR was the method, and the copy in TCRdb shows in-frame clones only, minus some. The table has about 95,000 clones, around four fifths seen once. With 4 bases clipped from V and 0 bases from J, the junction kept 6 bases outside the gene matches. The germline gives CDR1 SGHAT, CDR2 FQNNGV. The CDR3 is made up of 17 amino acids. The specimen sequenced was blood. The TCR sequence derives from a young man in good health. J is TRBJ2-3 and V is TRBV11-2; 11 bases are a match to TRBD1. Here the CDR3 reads CASSSGTGGFSTDTQYF. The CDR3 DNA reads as TGTGCCAGCAGCTCCGGGACAGGGGGTTTCAGCACAGATACGCAGTATTTT. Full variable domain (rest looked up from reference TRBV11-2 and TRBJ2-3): EAGVAQSPRYKIIEKRQSVAFWCNPISGHATLYWYQQILGQGPKLLIQFQNNGVVDDSQLPKDRFSAERLKGVDSTLKIQPAKLEDSAVYLCASSSGTGGFSTDTQYFGPGTRLTVL.